This TCR beta chain derives from a study of OX40 agonist ivuxolimab in advanced cancers. Study summary: With a range of 23 to 79, age averaged approximately 64 years, and around 83% were male.

This CDR3 is built from 16 residues. Trimming took off 4 bases at V and 0 bases at J, with 13 bases between the two ends. In germline, CDR1 is SGHVT, CDR2 SQSDAQ. Method: immunoSEQ multiplex PCR; TCRdb's copy keeps in-frame clones and lacks some. The profile shows about 79,000 clones, roughly 94% of them singletons. The clonotype was recovered from an adult with an advanced solid tumor such as melanoma, head and neck, liver or kidney cancer. The chain joins TRBV7-4 to TRBJ1-5, with a tentative D call TRBD1 (5 bases). The sequencing here drew on CD4+ or CD8+ T cells sorted from blood, taken in a trial of the OX40 agonist ivuxolimab. CDR3 amino acids: CASSWMGRGSNQPQHF. Here the CDR3 DNA reads TGTGCCAGCAGCTGGATGGGGCGGGGTAGCAATCAGCCCCAGCATTTT.